This passage covers 20 T cell receptor beta chains from one sample sequenced in a study of blood T cell repertoires in COVID-19. Assay: immunoSEQ multiplex PCR; the TCRdb copy retains only in-frame clones and omits some. Of roughly 40,000 clones in the sample, around three quarters were seen once. Sequencing was carried out using peripheral blood. These receptors all come from an elderly woman with acute or convalescent COVID-19.

This chain joins TRBV10-2 and TRBJ2-2, with TRBD2 as a possible D gene (6 bases). The CDR3 loop spans 15 amino acids. The V gene lost 8 bases and the J gene lost 0 bases, with 13 bases spanning the gap. Germline V gives CDR1 WSHSY, CDR2 SAAADI. This CDR3 is CASGVSGANTGELFF. CDR3 bases: TGCGCCAGCGGGGTTAGCGGAGCGAACACCGGGGAGCTGTTTTTT.

This sequence joins TRBV7-9 and TRBJ1-4; D may be TRBD1 (6 bases). This CDR3 contains 14 residues. The germline gives CDR1 SEHNR, CDR2 FQNEAQ (reference sequence). V was shortened by 5 bases and J by 7 bases, with 14 bases between the two germline ends. This CDR3 is CASSLTGGGEKLFF. The CDR3, as DNA: TGTGCCAGCAGCCTGACAGGTGGGGGTGAAAAACTGTTTTTT.

A few counts support this clone. The chain uses TRBV6-2 or TRBV6-3 and TRBJ2-4; the match to TRBD2 covers 11 bases. This CDR3 is 17 amino acids long. The V gene end was trimmed by 5 bases and the J gene end by 6 bases; junction bases not matched to a gene: 12. Germline V lookup: CDR1 MNHEY, CDR2 SVGEGT. CDR3 nucleotide sequence: TGTGCCAGCAGTCCAATTACGACTAGCGGGAAAGGAAACATTCAGTACTTC. Translation gives CASSPITTSGKGNIQYF.

V is TRBV7-2 and J is TRBJ2-3, with unresolved D. The CDR3 consists of 14 residues. Germline V gives CDR1 SGHTA, CDR2 FQGNSA. The V gene lost 4 bases and the J gene lost 5 bases, with 13 bases spanning the gap. The CDR3 loop is CASSSRGSIDTQYF. In DNA form, the CDR3 reads TGTGCCAGCAGCTCCCGCGGATCAATAGATACGCAGTATTTT.

The chain couples TRBV5-1 to TRBJ2-1, with 7 bases matching TRBD2. Germline V gives CDR1 SGHRS, CDR2 YFSETQ. The trim removed 3 bases at V and 1 base at J, leaving 4 bases unmatched. This CDR3 has 15 amino acids. The CDR3: CASSSSGDSYNEQFF. The CDR3 coding sequence is TGCGCCAGCAGCTCTAGCGGAGATTCCTACAATGAGCAGTTCTTC. Based on the CDR3 plus reference TRBV5-1 and TRBJ2-1, the full variable domain is KAGVTQTPRYLIKTRGQQVTLSCSPISGHRSVSWYQQTPGQGLQFLFEYFSETQRNKGNFPGRFSGRQFSNSRSEMNVSTLELGDSALYLCASSSSGDSYNEQFFGPGTRLTVL.

The chain carries TRBV7-2 and TRBJ2-7; TRBD1 agrees at 12 bases. The trim removed 1 base at V and 7 bases at J, leaving 5 bases unmatched. The CDR3 length is 15 residues. From germline, CDR1 is SGHTA and CDR2 FQGNSA. CDR3 amino acids: CASSLGGQGAQEQYF. The DNA of the CDR3 is TGTGCCAGCAGCTTAGGGGGACAGGGGGCTCAAGAGCAGTACTTC.

This clone was found a few times. This rearrangement joins TRBV11-3 to TRBJ2-1; D may be TRBD2 (6 bases). This CDR3 spans 13 amino acids. Looked up from germline, CDR1 is SGHNT and CDR2 is YENEEA. The V and J ends lost 2 bases and 7 bases respectively, with 9 bases between them. CDR3 DNA sequence: TGTGCCAGCAGCTTATCGGGAGTAAATGAGCAGTTCTTC. Translation gives CASSLSGVNEQFF.

This chain uses TRBV5-1 with TRBJ2-3, with 14 bases aligning to TRBD2. This CDR3 has 15 residues. The V and J ends lost 3 bases and 5 bases, in that order; junction bases with no gene match: 2. Looked up from germline, CDR1 is SGHRS and CDR2 is YFSETQ. This CDR3 reads CASSSGTSGRDTQYF. The CDR3 region has the DNA TGCGCCAGCAGCTCTGGGACTAGCGGGAGAGATACGCAGTATTTT.

The J gene is TRBJ1-2, the V gene TRBV6-1; D gene unclear. Trimming cost V 3 bases and J 11 bases, with 16 bases left between them. The CDR3 length is 13 residues. Per germline, CDR1 MNHNS and CDR2 SASEGT. The CDR3 loop reads CASSDGPGLRYTF. The CDR3 DNA reads as TGTGCCAGCAGTGACGGCCCGGGGTTGAGGTACACCTTC.

This clone has only a few counts. The CDR3 bases are TGTGCCAGCAGTGATAGCTTTACGCAGTATTTT. Translated: CASSDSFTQYF. The genes are TRBV25-1 and TRBJ2-3; no reliable D call. CDR1 and CDR2 (germline): MGHDK, SYGVNS. The CDR3 has 11 residues. Trimming shortened V by 3 bases and J by 8 bases, and 6 bases separated the two germline ends.

This clone was counted a few times. The J gene is TRBJ1-1, the V gene TRBV19; a weak D match, TRBD1 (6 bases). Deletions cut 1 base from V and 1 base from J, with 16 bases between. Germline values: CDR1 LNHDA, CDR2 SQIVND (reference sequence). This CDR3 comprises 17 residues. Written as DNA, the CDR3 is TGTGCCAGTAGTATAGGGGCATGGGCAGGGGAGAACACTGAAGCTTTCTTT. It is translated as CASSIGAWAGENTEAFF.

V usage is TRBV27 and J usage is TRBJ2-4; TRBD1 matches 8 bases. This CDR3 comprises 13 residues. The junction had 1 base not matched to a gene; V was cut back by 5 bases and J by 4 bases. Per the germline V gene, CDR1 is MNHEY and CDR2 is SMNVEV (reference sequence). The CDR3 region has the DNA TGTGCCAGCAGTGGACAGGGAAAAAACATTCAGTACTTC. Translating it yields CASSGQGKNIQYF.

The chain uses TRBV30 and TRBJ2-1; TRBD2 is a possible D gene (5 bases). The CDR3 loop spans 15 amino acids. CDR1 GTSNPN and CDR2 SVGIG come from the germline V gene (reference sequence). V lost 1 base and J 3 bases, leaving 13 bases between the germline ends. The CDR3 DNA is TGTGCCTGGAGTGCGGACTCCTCCCTCTACAATGAGCAGTTCTTC. Encoded protein: CAWSADSSLYNEQFF.

V is TRBV3-1 (or the pseudogene TRBV3-2) and J is TRBJ2-7, with 9 bases that match TRBD2. Germline CDR1 is LGHDT and CDR2 is YNNKEL (reference sequence). The CDR3 spans 14 residues. The ends lost 3 bases at V and 2 bases at J; junction bases unmatched: 2. The CDR3 loop reads CASSHRLAAYEQYF. In DNA, the CDR3 is TGTGCCAGCAGCCACAGACTAGCGGCCTACGAGCAGTACTTC.

The chain recombines TRBV11-2 with TRBJ1-1; TRBD1 is a possible D gene (6 bases). Germline lookup yields CDR1 SGHAT and CDR2 FQNNGV. CDR3 length: 16 amino acids. The V end was cut by 1 base, the J end by 6 bases, with 18 bases between. The CDR3 region has the DNA TGTGCCAGCAGCTTAGGAGCGGCAGGGGTGGGTTCTGAAGCTTTCTTT. It translates to CASSLGAAGVGSEAFF.

The chain has TRBV28 and TRBJ1-1; a weak D match, TRBD1 (6 bases). CDR1 is MDHEN and CDR2 is SYDVKM in the germline V gene. This CDR3 is 19 amino acids long. Trimming took off 5 bases at V and 0 bases at J, with 25 bases between the two ends. CDR3 residues: CASSISRQGGGKMNTEAFF. The DNA for the CDR3 is TGTGCCAGCAGTATCTCCCGGCAGGGAGGGGGGAAAATGAACACTGAAGCTTTCTTT.

This clone was detected only a few times. V usage is TRBV10-3 and J usage is TRBJ2-7, with a weak D call TRBD1 (6 bases). The germline V gene encodes CDR1 ENHRY and CDR2 SYGVKD. The CDR3 spans 13 residues. V was pared by 4 bases and J by 3 bases, with 10 bases between. Here the CDR3 DNA reads TGTGCCATCAGTGTTCAACAGGGCTACGAGCAGTACTTC. It translates to CAISVQQGYEQYF.

The DNA of the CDR3 is TGTGCCAGCGGTAACAGGGGATATAGCAATCAGCCCCAGCATTTT. Protein: CASGNRGYSNQPQHF. This chain links TRBV5-6 with TRBJ1-5; 7 bases map to TRBD1. The V and J ends lost 7 bases and 0 bases, in that order; junction bases with no gene match: 7. CDR1 SGHDT and CDR2 YYEEEE come from the germline V gene. The CDR3 length is 15 residues. Based on the CDR3 plus reference TRBV5-6 and TRBJ1-5, the full variable domain is DAGVTQSPTHLIKTRGQQVTLRCSPKSGHDTVSWYQQALGQGPQFIFQYYEEEERQRGNFPDRFSGHQFPNYSSELNVNALLLGDSALYLCASGNRGYSNQPQHFGDGTRLSIL.

V and J are TRBV6-5 and TRBJ2-3; unclear D gene. Trimming took off 5 bases at V and 2 bases at J, with 11 bases between the two ends. This CDR3 spans 14 amino acids. From germline, CDR1 is MNHEY and CDR2 SVGAGI. The CDR3 loop is CASSRLEATDTQYF. CDR3 coding DNA: TGTGCCAGCAGTCGCCTCGAGGCCACAGATACGCAGTATTTT.

The gene calls are TRBV28 and TRBJ1-1; D perhaps matches TRBD1 (5 bases). CDR3 length equals 14 residues. Germline CDR1 MDHEN, CDR2 SYDVKM. Trimming pared 1 base from V and 1 base from J, leaving 7 bases between. The CDR3 bases are TGTGCCAGCAGTTTATCCCAGGGGAACACTGAAGCTTTCTTT. This encodes CASSLSQGNTEAFF.